The 22 T cell receptor beta chains below come from one sample, sequenced in a study of Tregs in tolerant kidney transplant recipients. Profiled with immunoSEQ multiplex PCR; TCRdb holds only in-frame clones, not every one. The sample consists of fewer than 70,000 clones, about 86% of them appearing once. The sample taken for sequencing was CD4+ T cells from blood. Every receptor here comes from a human donor in good health.

J is TRBJ1-5 and V is TRBV19; 7 positions match TRBD1. The CDR3 spans 18 residues. J was trimmed by 3 bases and V by 3 bases; bases with no gene match: 14. Germline CDR1 is LNHDA and CDR2 is SQIVND (reference sequence). CDR3 protein: CASSIRGPDSFFNQPQHF. The CDR3, as DNA: TGTGCCAGTAGTATTAGGGGGCCGGACTCCTTTTTCAATCAGCCCCAGCATTTT. The full variable domain, rest sourced from reference TRBV19 and TRBJ1-5, is DGGITQSPKYLFRKEGQNVTLSCEQNLNHDAMYWYRQDPGQGLRLIYYSQIVNDFQKGDIAEGYSVSREKKESFPLTVTSAQKNPTAFYLCASSIRGPDSFFNQPQHFGDGTRLSIL.

J is TRBJ2-2 and V is TRBV6-5; D call uncertain. This CDR3 region has 13 residues. Germline lookup yields CDR1 MNHEY and CDR2 SVGAGI. With 3 bases removed from V and 8 bases from J, the gap between germline ends came to 10 bases. CDR3 loop: CASSYPPPGELFF. CDR3 DNA sequence: TGTGCCAGCAGTTATCCCCCCCCGGGGGAGCTGTTTTTT.

V is TRBV5-1 and J is TRBJ1-5; D ambiguous. The V gene's germline CDR1 is SGHRS and CDR2 YFSETQ. The CDR3 is 13 residues long. The ends were cut back, 1 base at V and 2 bases at J, with 4 bases in the middle. In DNA form, the CDR3 reads TGCGCCAGCAGCTTGACTGGCAATCAGCCCCAGCATTTT. Its protein product is CASSLTGNQPQHF.

The chain couples TRBV5-6 to TRBJ1-2; no clear D. Trimming shortened V by 0 bases and J by 6 bases, and 9 bases separated the two germline ends. CDR3 length: 13 amino acids. The germline gives CDR1 SGHDT, CDR2 YYEEEE. The DNA for the CDR3 is TGTGCCAGCAGCTTGGGGTTTTCGAATGGCTACACCTTC. Its protein is CASSLGFSNGYTF.

The rearrangement joins TRBV7-2 to TRBJ2-1; 12 nucleotides agree with TRBD2. Germline CDR1 is SGHTA and CDR2 is FQGNSA. After removal of 2 bases from V and 10 bases from J, the junction contained 9 bases not matched to a gene. The CDR3 totals 16 residues. CDR3 nucleotides: TGTGCCAGCAGCTTAAGCCCGACTAGCGGGAGCAGAGAGCAGTTCTTC. It encodes CASSLSPTSGSREQFF.

This clone was counted many times. V and J are TRBV30 and TRBJ1-2; D gene unclear. From germline, CDR1 is GTSNPN and CDR2 SVGIG (reference sequence). The CDR3 has 11 residues. Trimming took off 6 bases at V and 7 bases at J, with 12 bases between the two ends. The DNA of the CDR3 is TGTGCCTGTCGTCGATACGGTGGCTACACCTTC. Amino acids: CACRRYGGYTF.

The rearrangement joins TRBV15 to TRBJ1-5; D unclear. From germline, CDR1 is LNHNV and CDR2 YYDKDF (reference sequence). There are 14 residues in the CDR3. V lost 11 bases to trimming and J lost 11 bases, with 25 bases between them. CDR3 loop: CASSTDPLGRAQHF. The CDR3 DNA sequence: TGTGCCTCATCGACTGATCCCCTCGGTAGGGCCCAGCATTTT.

The gene calls are TRBV7-9 and TRBJ2-7; D ambiguous. CDR3 size: 12 residues. The germline gives CDR1 SEHNR, CDR2 FQNEAQ (reference sequence). The V end lost 8 bases, the J end lost 2 bases, and 10 bases lay between the germline ends. The CDR3 sequence is CASGALTYEQYF. The CDR3 DNA reads as TGTGCCAGCGGAGCGCTTACCTACGAGCAGTACTTC.

The chain has TRBV15 and TRBJ2-5; D may match TRBD1 or TRBD2 (6 bases each). Trimming left V 1 base short and J 4 bases short, with 16 bases between. The CDR3 runs 16 residues. CDR1 is LNHNV, CDR2 YYDKDF, per germline (reference sequence). CDR3 amino acids: CATSRVEGGPGETQYF. Written as DNA, the CDR3 is TGTGCCACCAGCAGAGTCGAGGGGGGCCCAGGAGAGACCCAGTACTTC.

The J gene is TRBJ2-1, the V gene TRBV30; 7 bases are shared with TRBD2. This CDR3 is built from 13 residues. Germline V lookup: CDR1 GTSNPN, CDR2 SVGIG (reference sequence). Germline trimming cut 5 bases from V and 13 bases from J; bases unmatched to any gene: 14. The CDR3 region has the DNA TGTGCCTGGGGCCTAAAGGGGAGGGCAGGTCAGTTCTTC. Translating it yields CAWGLKGRAGQFF. Full variable domain (remainder filled in from reference TRBV30 and TRBJ2-1): SQTIHQWPATLVQPVGSPLSLECTVEGTSNPNLYWYRQAAGRGLQLLFYSVGIGQISSEVPQNLSASRPQDRQFILSSKKLLLSDSGFYLCAWGLKGRAGQFFGPGTRLTVL.

The V gene is TRBV30, the J gene TRBJ1-4, with unresolved D. CDR1 and CDR2 from the germline V gene are GTSNPN and SVGIG (reference sequence). Trimming pared 0 bases from V and 1 base from J, leaving 12 bases between. There are 16 residues in the CDR3. The CDR3 region is CAWSVTSFRTNEKLFF. CDR3 bases: TGTGCCTGGAGTGTAACGAGCTTTCGAACTAATGAAAAACTGTTTTTT.

The chain carries TRBV5-1 and TRBJ1-4; TRBD1 matches 7 bases. CDR3 length equals 16 residues. The germline V gene encodes CDR1 SGHRS and CDR2 YFSETQ. V shed 0 bases and J 7 bases; nucleotides not matched to a gene: 9. CDR3 residues: CASSLADRLRGEKLFF. The CDR3, as DNA: TGCGCCAGCAGCTTGGCGGACAGGCTCAGGGGTGAAAAACTGTTTTTT.

This clone showed up just once. J is TRBJ2-2 and V is TRBV5-1; tentative D call: TRBD1 (6 bases). The CDR3 has 14 amino acids. V was cut by 5 bases and J by 3 bases, with 11 bases left in between. From germline, CDR1 is SGHRS and CDR2 YFSETQ. CDR3 loop: CASRHRADTGELFF. The CDR3 DNA reads as TGCGCCAGCAGACACAGGGCGGACACCGGGGAGCTGTTTTTT.

V usage is TRBV30 and J usage is TRBJ1-2, with D perhaps matching TRBD1 (6 bases). Germline V gene data show CDR1 as GTSNPN and CDR2 as SVGIG (reference sequence). V gave up 3 bases and J gave up 7 bases, with 21 bases separating them. The CDR3 is made up of 15 amino acids. This CDR3 is CAWRAQTGGRFGYTF. CDR3 coding DNA: TGTGCCTGGAGAGCCCAGACAGGAGGTCGGTTTGGCTACACCTTC. The whole variable domain, filled in from reference TRBV30 and TRBJ1-2, reads SQTIHQWPATLVQPVGSPLSLECTVEGTSNPNLYWYRQAAGRGLQLLFYSVGIGQISSEVPQNLSASRPQDRQFILSSKKLLLSDSGFYLCAWRAQTGGRFGYTFGSGTRLTVV.

The chain is built from TRBV4-1 and TRBJ1-3; 10 nucleotides align to TRBD1. J lost 2 bases, V lost 4 bases, and 17 bases had no gene match. This CDR3 region has 20 residues. CDR1 is MGHRA, CDR2 YSYEKL, per germline. CDR3 sequence reads: CASSLEAPGDRGIAGNTIYF. The CDR3 region has the DNA TGCGCCAGCAGCCTCGAGGCCCCCGGGGACAGGGGAATAGCTGGAAACACCATATATTTT.

The V and J genes are TRBV19 and TRBJ2-1, with TRBD2 identical over 12 bases. The CDR3 length is 18 residues. J gave up 0 bases and V 6 bases, and 9 bases lay outside the gene matches. Germline CDR1 reads LNHDA; CDR2 reads SQIVND (reference sequence). CDR3 DNA: TGTGCCAGTAGGAAACTAGCGGGGGGCTCTTTCTCCTACAATGAGCAGTTCTTC. It specifies CASRKLAGGSFSYNEQFF.

CDR3 amino acids: CASSYSLAASNEQFF. Written as DNA, the CDR3 is TGTGCCAGCAGTTACTCGTTAGCGGCAAGCAATGAGCAGTTCTTC. The chain is built from TRBV6-6 and TRBJ2-1; D may be TRBD2 (6 bases). V lost 0 bases to trimming and J lost 6 bases, with 12 bases between them. Germline V lookup: CDR1 MNHNY, CDR2 SVGAGI (reference sequence). The CDR3 covers 15 residues.

The table lists this clone with many counts. The chain employs TRBV27 and TRBJ2-7; 11 nucleotides line up with TRBD2. The CDR3 consists of 15 residues. The ends lost 6 bases at V and 6 bases at J; junction bases unmatched: 10. Looked up from germline, CDR1 is MNHEY and CDR2 is SMNVEV (reference sequence). Here the CDR3 reads CASRLLAGGSPEQYF. The CDR3 DNA reads as TGTGCCAGCAGGCTGTTAGCGGGAGGGTCGCCCGAGCAGTACTTC.

The gene calls are TRBV29-1 and TRBJ2-3, with D possibly TRBD2 on 7 matching bases. With 7 bases removed from V and 6 bases from J, the gap between germline ends came to 14 bases. CDR3 length equals 12 residues. CDR1 and CDR2 from the germline V gene are SQVTM and ANQGSEA. The CDR3 DNA sequence: TGCAGCGCTAAGGGGGGGCCGGATACGCAGTATTTT. This encodes CSAKGGPDTQYF.

The chain has TRBV7-8 and TRBJ1-5; D remains ambiguous. This CDR3 has 15 residues. Between the trimmed V and J ends, which lost 4 bases and 3 bases, there was a span of 13 bases. Germline V lookup: CDR1 SGHVS, CDR2 FQNEAQ. The CDR3 reads CASSSLDFPNQPQHF. The CDR3 DNA is TGTGCCAGCAGCTCCCTGGACTTCCCCAATCAGCCCCAGCATTTT.

The V call is TRBV5-1, the J call TRBJ2-3; 12 nucleotides agree with TRBD2. The germline V gene has CDR1 SGHRS and CDR2 YFSETQ. The CDR3 runs to 16 residues. V shed 4 bases and J 0 bases; nucleotides not matched to a gene: 3. CDR3 DNA sequence: TGCGCCAGCAGCCTAGGGACTAGCGGGAGCACAGATACGCAGTATTTT. This encodes CASSLGTSGSTDTQYF.

The chain joins TRBV5-1 to TRBJ2-7, with D possibly TRBD2 on 6 matching bases. Germline values: CDR1 SGHRS, CDR2 YFSETQ. This CDR3 has 15 residues. V gave up 4 bases and J gave up 5 bases, with 19 bases separating them. DNA of the CDR3: TGCGCCAGCAGCCGCCGGGGGATTGGGATCGACGAGCAGTACTTC. This translates into CASSRRGIGIDEQYF.